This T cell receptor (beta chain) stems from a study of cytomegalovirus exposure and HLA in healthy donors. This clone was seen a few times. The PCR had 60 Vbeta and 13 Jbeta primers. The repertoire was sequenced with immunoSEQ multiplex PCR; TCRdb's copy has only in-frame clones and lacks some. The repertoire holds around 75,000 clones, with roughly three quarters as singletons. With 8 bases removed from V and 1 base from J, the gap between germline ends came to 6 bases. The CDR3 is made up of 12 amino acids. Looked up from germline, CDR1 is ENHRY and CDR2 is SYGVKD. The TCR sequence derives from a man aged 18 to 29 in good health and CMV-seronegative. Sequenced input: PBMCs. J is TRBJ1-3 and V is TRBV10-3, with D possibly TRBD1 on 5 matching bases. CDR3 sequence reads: CAIQGSGNTIYF. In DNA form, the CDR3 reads TGTGCCATCCAGGGATCTGGAAACACCATATATTTT.